This T cell receptor (beta chain) stems from a study of human T cells and chemical hapten exposure. Study overall: Patients, largely female, had alopecia areata, totalis or universalis. Small pooled library volume differences mainly caused per-sample TCR yield variation. General study results and limits: High-frequency TCRs, those above 1 in 1000, stayed the same after DPC sensitization.

There are 14 residues in the CDR3. V lost 5 bases to trimming and J lost 3 bases, with 14 bases between them. This clonotype was recorded at least ten times. As yet, its antigen is unknown. Via MiXCR, TCRdb re-called the RACE reads, giving one row per CDR3 protein. The sample shows about 360,000 distinct CDR3 sequences, approximately 5% of them seen only once. The time point denotes: patch test 1, 2 weeks after DPC sensitization. Treatment given: therapeutic diphenylcyclopropenone sensitization with weekly scalp DPC. The chain carries TRBV12-3 or TRBV12-4 and TRBJ2-7, with D possibly matching TRBD2 (5 bases). The sequence came from a woman aged 45-65 years with alopecia areata. Some clones in this sample may be carry-over from other donors' samples. The sample here was whole blood, taken in connection with sensitization to the hapten diphenylcyclopropenone (DPC). CDR3 coding DNA: TGTGCCAGCAGTCAGGACTCCGGTCGCTACGAGCAGTACTTC. Encoded protein: CASSQDSGRYEQYF.